This is a list of T cell receptor beta chains from one sample in a study of response to subunit inactivated influenza vaccine. A single record per CDR3 protein comes from TCRdb applying MiXCR to the RT-PCR reads. This sample has around 520,000 distinct CDR3 sequences, with about 10% found just once. This sample comprised PBMCs from blood, obtained on the day of vaccination. The receptors stem from a man over 45 who received an inactivated influenza vaccine. The CDR3 runs from the conserved cysteine through the conserved F or W. Fields, in order: D gene, J gene, V gene, clone size, CDR3 DNA, CDR3 protein. A D gene is named only where the DNA matches it firmly. For some rows the clone size is stated as once, few or many, or as a class when expanded; others skip it.

d_call: NA; j_call: TRBJ2-1; v_call: TRBV12-3/TRBV12-4; clone_size: many; cdr3_nt: TGTGCCAGCAGCTTAGGGTCCGGGTTCAATGAGCAGTTCTTC; cdr3_aa: CASSLGSGFNEQFF
d_call: TRBD1; j_call: TRBJ2-5; v_call: TRBV28; clone_size: few; cdr3_nt: TGTGCCAGCAGTTCACAGGGGCGGGAGACCCAGTACTTC; cdr3_aa: CASSSQGRETQYF
d_call: NA; j_call: TRBJ2-5; v_call: TRBV12-3/TRBV12-4; clone_size: few; cdr3_nt: TGTGCCAGCAGTTTACAGGAAAGGGGGACCCAGTACTTC; cdr3_aa: CASSLQERGTQYF
d_call: NA; j_call: TRBJ1-2; v_call: TRBV30; clone_size: few; cdr3_nt: TGTGCCTGGAGTCCATCCGGGTTGGGCTACACCTTC; cdr3_aa: CAWSPSGLGYTF
d_call: TRBD1; j_call: TRBJ1-5; v_call: TRBV5-5; clone_size: NA; cdr3_nt: TGTGCCAGCAGCTTACTGGGACAGTGGAATCAGCCCCAGCATTTT; cdr3_aa: CASSLLGQWNQPQHF
d_call: NA; j_call: TRBJ1-4; v_call: TRBV5-5; clone_size: NA; cdr3_nt: TGTGCCAGCAGCTTGTTTGCAACTAATGAAAAACTGTTTTTT; cdr3_aa: CASSLFATNEKLFF
d_call: TRBD1; j_call: TRBJ2-2; v_call: TRBV6-8; clone_size: few; cdr3_nt: TGTGCCAGCAGAAATGGGACAGAGAACACCGGGGAGCTGTTTTTT; cdr3_aa: CASRNGTENTGELFF
d_call: NA; j_call: TRBJ2-7; v_call: TRBV29-1; clone_size: few; cdr3_nt: TGCAGCGTTGGGTTCGCCGGCTACGAGCAGTACTTC; cdr3_aa: CSVGFAGYEQYF
d_call: TRBD2; j_call: TRBJ2-5; v_call: TRBV4-3; clone_size: NA; cdr3_nt: TGCGCCAGCAGCCGCTCCCTTTTCCCGGGACTAGGGGAGACCCAGTACTTC; cdr3_aa: CASSRSLFPGLGETQYF
d_call: TRBD2; j_call: TRBJ2-2; v_call: TRBV12-3/TRBV12-4; clone_size: NA; cdr3_nt: TGTGCCAGCAGTTATTGGTTAGCGGGGATCGGGGAGCTGTTTTTT; cdr3_aa: CASSYWLAGIGELFF
d_call: NA; j_call: TRBJ2-3; v_call: TRBV5-1; clone_size: many; cdr3_nt: TGTGCCAGCAGCTTTAGCACAGATACGCAGTATTTT; cdr3_aa: CASSFSTDTQYF
d_call: NA; j_call: TRBJ2-1; v_call: TRBV7-9; clone_size: NA; cdr3_nt: TGTGCCAGCAGCCCCCCCGCGGGGTCCTACAATGAGCAGTTCTTC; cdr3_aa: CASSPPAGSYNEQFF
d_call: TRBD2; j_call: TRBJ2-1; v_call: TRBV20-1; clone_size: few; cdr3_nt: TGCAGTGCTAGAGTCGGGGGGGGGCCTGGTGAGCAGTTCTTC; cdr3_aa: CSARVGGGPGEQFF
d_call: TRBD1; j_call: TRBJ1-5; v_call: TRBV10-2; clone_size: few; cdr3_nt: TGCGCCAGCAGCTTCTCGACAGGGAATAACCAGCCCCAGCATTTT; cdr3_aa: CASSFSTGNNQPQHF
d_call: NA; j_call: TRBJ2-7; v_call: TRBV28; clone_size: many; cdr3_nt: TGTGCCAGCAGACTACCGAGAGGGACCATAGGCGAGCAGTACTTC; cdr3_aa: CASRLPRGTIGEQYF
d_call: NA; j_call: TRBJ2-1; v_call: TRBV24-1; clone_size: many; cdr3_nt: TGTGCCACCAGTGATTCCTGGGGGAGTAGGGAGTTCTTC; cdr3_aa: CATSDSWGSREFF
d_call: NA; j_call: TRBJ2-3; v_call: TRBV20-1; clone_size: many; cdr3_nt: TGCAGTGCTAGACCCTCCCACGGTACGCAGTATTTT; cdr3_aa: CSARPSHGTQYF
d_call: TRBD1; j_call: TRBJ2-3; v_call: TRBV5-1; clone_size: NA; cdr3_nt: TGCGCCAGCAGCTTGGATGGGACAGGGTCTGGCACAGATACGCAGTATTTT; cdr3_aa: CASSLDGTGSGTDTQYF
d_call: NA; j_call: TRBJ2-1; v_call: TRBV4-1; clone_size: few; cdr3_nt: TGCGCCAGCAGCCGACGACAGGCCGCCTACAATGAGCAGTTCTTC; cdr3_aa: CASSRRQAAYNEQFF
d_call: NA; j_call: TRBJ2-3; v_call: TRBV9; clone_size: NA; cdr3_nt: TGTGCCAGCAGCGTATCTATGGGATTCACAGATACGCAGTATTTT; cdr3_aa: CASSVSMGFTDTQYF
d_call: TRBD2; j_call: TRBJ2-1; v_call: TRBV5-1; clone_size: NA; cdr3_nt: TGCGCCAGCAGCTTGCAGCCTAGCGGGGGCTACAATGAGCAGTTCTTC; cdr3_aa: CASSLQPSGGYNEQFF
d_call: NA; j_call: TRBJ1-1; v_call: TRBV14; clone_size: NA; cdr3_nt: TGTGCCAGCAGCCAAAATTTGGACACTGAAGCTTTCTTT; cdr3_aa: CASSQNLDTEAFF
d_call: NA; j_call: TRBJ2-1; v_call: TRBV9; clone_size: few; cdr3_nt: TGTGCCAGCAGCGTAACCGACATTTTTGGTGAGCAGTTCTTC; cdr3_aa: CASSVTDIFGEQFF
d_call: NA; j_call: TRBJ2-2; v_call: TRBV4-2; clone_size: NA; cdr3_nt: TGTGCCAGCAGCCAAGCGTTCCTCACCGGGGAGCTGTTTTTT; cdr3_aa: CASSQAFLTGELFF
d_call: NA; j_call: TRBJ1-1; v_call: TRBV4-3; clone_size: NA; cdr3_nt: TGCGCCAGCAGCCAAGATTTCCAGCAGAACACTGAAGCTTTCTTT; cdr3_aa: CASSQDFQQNTEAFF
d_call: TRBD1; j_call: TRBJ1-2; v_call: TRBV20-1; clone_size: NA; cdr3_nt: TGCAGTGCCACGACAGGGGTTTTCGATGGCTACACCTTC; cdr3_aa: CSATTGVFDGYTF